Each of the 10 T cell receptor beta chains below was sequenced from the same sample in a study of T cells in Graves' hyperthyroidism and ophthalmopathy. Amplification yielded TCR beta CDR3 regions, with RNA transcripts as the source. With the HTBI primer set, the TCR CDR3 went through a first round of RT-PCR. TCRdb called the multiplex PCR reads again in MiXCR, with one record for every CDR3 protein. The data hold about 370,000 distinct CDR3 sequences, with 12% to 15% observed a single time. Sample: blood. The receptors were gathered from a woman aged 60-70 years with Graves' ophthalmopathy.

This clonotype was recorded a few times. The rearrangement links TRBV20-1 to TRBJ2-7, with TRBD2 matching over 8 bases. CDR1 is DFQATT, CDR2 SNEGSKA, per germline (reference sequence). The CDR3 runs to 14 residues. V lost 6 bases to trimming and J lost 3 bases; unmatched junction nucleotides: 10. Here the CDR3 reads CSALKGLGGYEQYF. Here the CDR3 DNA reads TGCAGTGCCTTGAAGGGACTAGGGGGCTACGAGCAGTACTTC.

This clonotype was recorded a few times. The rearrangement joins TRBV28 to TRBJ1-2; D unclear. Germline V CDR1 and CDR2: MDHEN, SYDVKM. This CDR3 contains 16 residues. V lost 3 bases and J 2 bases, leaving 16 bases between the germline ends. CDR3 sequence reads: CASSFPLAGVNYGYTF. DNA for the CDR3: TGTGCCAGCAGTTTCCCCCTCGCTGGGGTGAACTATGGCTACACCTTC.

This clonotype was observed at least ten times. The CDR3 region is CASRPGQGNQPQHF. CDR3 in DNA: TGTGCCAGCAGGCCTGGACAGGGCAATCAGCCCCAGCATTTT. The genes are TRBV2 and TRBJ1-5; 7 positions match TRBD1. V lost 6 bases to trimming and J lost 2 bases; unmatched junction nucleotides: 4. The germline V gene encodes CDR1 SNHLY and CDR2 FYNNEI. The CDR3 has 14 residues.

This clonotype was seen repeatedly, ten times or more. CDR3: CASSQDSKNIAEAFF. CDR3 DNA: TGCGCCAGCAGCCAGGACAGCAAGAACATCGCTGAAGCTTTCTTT. This chain joins TRBV5-1 and TRBJ1-1; TRBD1 is a possible D gene (6 bases). Germline V gene lookup returns CDR1 SGHRS and CDR2 YFSETQ. This CDR3 has 15 residues. V shed 4 bases and J shed 6 bases, with 19 bases lying between them.

There are many counts of this clonotype. V gene TRBV7-7 combines with J gene TRBJ2-1; TRBD2 matches at 9 bases. Looked up from germline, CDR1 is SSHAT and CDR2 is FNYEAQ (reference sequence). With V trimmed by 4 bases and J by 7 bases, 5 bases remained unmatched. The CDR3 length is 14 residues. The CDR3 reads CASSSHTSGNEQFF. In nucleotides, the CDR3 is TGTGCCAGCAGCTCTCATACTAGCGGGAATGAGCAGTTCTTC.

The chain joins TRBV6-2 or TRBV6-3 to TRBJ2-2; weak D call: TRBD2 (6 bases). V lost 6 bases to trimming and J lost 5 bases, with 16 bases between them. The CDR3 has 15 residues. CDR1 and CDR2 from the germline V gene are MNHEY and SVGEGT. The DNA of the CDR3 is TGTGCCAGCAGCTTAAACCTAGCGAGGACCGGGGAGCTGTTTTTT. It specifies CASSLNLARTGELFF.

This clonotype occurred many times. The chain employs TRBV6-1 and TRBJ2-5, with a possible D match to TRBD2 (5 bases). Per the germline V gene, CDR1 is MNHNS and CDR2 is SASEGT. V was pared by 8 bases and J by 0 bases, with 10 bases between. CDR3 length: 13 amino acids. This CDR3 reads CASGAVDQETQYF. The CDR3 nucleotides are TGTGCCAGCGGAGCGGTGGACCAAGAGACCCAGTACTTC.

In its sample, this clonotype was seen many times. The chain links TRBV7-9 to TRBJ2-7; 9 bases are shared with TRBD1. Germline loops: CDR1 SEHNR, CDR2 FQNEAQ (reference sequence). CDR3 length: 15 residues. J gave up 7 bases and V 4 bases, and 11 bases lay outside the gene matches. The DNA for the CDR3 is TGTGCCAGCAGCTCTCCGGGACAGGGCCTGGGAGAGCAGTACTTC. Translating it yields CASSSPGQGLGEQYF. Combining the CDR3 with reference TRBV7-9 and TRBJ2-7 gives the whole variable domain DTGVSQNPRHKITKRGQNVTFRCDPISEHNRLYWYRQTLGQGPEFLTYFQNEAQLEKSRLLSDRFSAERPKGSFSTLEIQRTEQGDSAMYLCASSSPGQGLGEQYFGPGTRLTVT.

This clonotype was found many times. The CDR3 nucleotides read TGTGCCAGCAGTACTTTTATCAGCGGGAGCTACGAGCAGTACTTC. It encodes CASSTFISGSYEQYF. This chain joins TRBV28 and TRBJ2-7, with 8 bases aligning to TRBD2. Germline V gene sequence: CDR1 MDHEN, CDR2 SYDVKM. J lost 3 bases, V lost 5 bases, and 9 bases had no gene match. The CDR3 is made up of 15 amino acids.

This chain joins TRBV6-9 and TRBJ2-1; D is perhaps TRBD2 (6 bases). Trimming left V 1 base short and J 5 bases short, with 9 bases between. Germline-derived CDR1 and CDR2 are MNHGY and SVAAGI. The CDR3 totals 14 residues. This chain's CDR3 is CASSYWWRDNEQFF. DNA for the CDR3: TGTGCCAGCAGTTATTGGTGGAGGGACAATGAGCAGTTCTTC.